These 2 T cell receptor beta chains were all obtained from the same sample, sequenced in a study of vaccination and CD4 T cells after COVID-19. The Oncomine TCR Beta short-read assay was applied to DNA of cultured CD4+ T cells. Each CDR3 protein is one row after TCRdb ran MiXCR on the PCR reads. The top ten clones hold 5.5% to 7% of a sample with about 18,000 distinct CDR3 sequences, over 50% of them seen once. These receptors lack a known antigen. Described treatment: approximately 9-day PBMC culture with coronavirus spike peptide pools or control peptides (ViraFEST assay). The sequencing used CD4+ T cells from blood, cultured in vitro, collected before SARS-CoV-2 vaccination. The receptors shown here come from a human donor who had recovered from COVID-19.

This chain connects TRBV5-1 to TRBJ1-2; no definite D call. Germline values: CDR1 SGHRS, CDR2 YFSETQ. V dropped 0 bases and J dropped 1 base, with 16 bases sitting between them. The CDR3 extends over 17 amino acids. This CDR3 reads CASSLGPTDDVNYGYTF. As DNA, the CDR3 is TGCGCCAGCAGCTTGGGCCCCACCGACGACGTTAACTATGGCTACACCTTC.

On this clonotype: A read error may account for a junction end that differs from germline. The J gene is TRBJ1-6, the V gene TRBV20-1, with D perhaps matching TRBD1 (6 bases). CDR1 DFQATT and CDR2 SNEGSKA come from the germline V gene (reference sequence). This CDR3 spans 13 amino acids. In DNA, the CDR3 is TGCAGTACGGCTGGGACACACTCACCCTCCGTAATCTTT. It encodes CSTAGTHSPSVIF.